The 26 T cell receptor beta chains reported below all come from one sample, sequenced in a study of blood T cells in healthy people across ages. A second PCR, run for about 7 to 11 cycles, used a sample-barcoded 5' primer plus a J-beta primer mix. One entry per CDR3 protein, called by TCRdb with MiXCR from the 5' RACE reads. The sample has 450,000 to 700,000 distinct CDR3 sequences; about 25% are singletons. Sequenced sample: blood. The source is a woman aged 70-85 years in good health.

This chain connects TRBV20-1 to TRBJ2-7; D is unresolved. The V end was cut by 1 base, the J end by 6 bases, with 10 bases between. The V gene's germline CDR1 is DFQATT and CDR2 SNEGSKA (reference sequence). The CDR3 covers 12 residues. This CDR3 is CSARVDPSEQYF. For the CDR3, the DNA is TGCAGTGCTAGAGTGGACCCCTCCGAGCAGTACTTC.

This clonotype showed up just a few times. The chain uses TRBV7-9 and TRBJ1-4, with D possibly being TRBD1 (6 bases). The germline V gene has CDR1 SEHNR and CDR2 FQNEAQ (reference sequence). The CDR3 sequence is 15 residues long. V lost 5 bases and J 6 bases, leaving 16 bases between the germline ends. DNA of the CDR3: TGTGCCAGCAGCCCAAAGGGGGGGTCTCATGAAAAACTGTTTTTT. Protein: CASSPKGGSHEKLFF.

The chain recombines TRBV7-2 with TRBJ2-1; tentative D call: TRBD1 (5 bases). Trimming removed 0 bases from V and 10 bases from J, with 13 bases in between. The germline V gene has CDR1 SGHTA and CDR2 FQGNSA. The CDR3 consists of 14 residues. The CDR3 region is CASSLAVGSGEQFF. As DNA, the CDR3 is TGTGCCAGCAGCTTAGCGGTGGGGTCAGGGGAGCAGTTCTTC.

This clonotype was seen a handful of times. The chain joins TRBV4-3 to TRBJ1-2; D is unresolved. Trimming stripped 0 bases from V and 7 bases from J, with 12 bases between. The germline CDR1 and CDR2 sequences are LGHNA and YSLEER. The CDR3 loop spans 14 amino acids. The CDR3 bases are TGCGCCAGCAGCCAAGAAGTCCAGGCCGGTGGCTACACCTTC. Translated: CASSQEVQAGGYTF.

This clonotype was seen a handful of times. The rearrangement uses TRBV5-1 and TRBJ2-5; D might be TRBD2 (5 bases). CDR3 length: 14 amino acids. V was cut by 1 base and J by 5 bases, with 12 bases left in between. Germline-derived CDR1 and CDR2 are SGHRS and YFSETQ. This CDR3 is CASSLSTGLETQYF. CDR3 bases: TGCGCCAGCAGCTTGTCAACGGGGTTGGAGACCCAGTACTTC.

This clonotype turned up a few times. The chain employs TRBV20-1 and TRBJ1-5, with D possibly TRBD1 on 6 matching bases. V shed 4 bases and J shed 5 bases, with 12 bases lying between them. CDR3 length: 13 amino acids. Germline CDR1 reads DFQATT; CDR2 reads SNEGSKA (reference sequence). CDR3 sequence: CSANRDTDQPQHF. Here the CDR3 DNA reads TGCAGTGCTAACCGGGACACTGATCAGCCCCAGCATTTT.

The chain recombines TRBV6-2 or TRBV6-3 with TRBJ1-2, with no clear D. V was cut by 5 bases and J by 8 bases, with 9 bases left in between. The CDR3 is 11 amino acids. CDR1 and CDR2 from the germline V gene are MNHEY and SVGEGT. CDR3 sequence: CASSNVGGYTF. The CDR3 region has the DNA TGTGCCAGCAGTAACGTAGGCGGCTACACCTTC.

This clonotype was counted a few times. The chain joins TRBV10-3 to TRBJ1-4; D is unclear. Trimming left V 8 bases short and J 1 base short, with 5 bases between. The germline gives CDR1 ENHRY, CDR2 SYGVKD. The CDR3 runs 12 residues. This CDR3 is CAIRGTNEKLFF. The CDR3 coding sequence is TGTGCCATCCGAGGAACTAATGAAAAACTGTTTTTT.

The chain has TRBV20-1 and TRBJ2-5; D perhaps matches TRBD2 (5 bases). Germline V gene data show CDR1 as DFQATT and CDR2 as SNEGSKA (reference sequence). V was cut by 0 bases and J by 9 bases, with 20 bases left in between. This CDR3 has 15 residues. Written as DNA, the CDR3 is TGCAGTGCTAGAGAGCCCCAGAGAGGTTTGGAGGCCCAGTACTTC. It yields the protein CSAREPQRGLEAQYF.

CDR3 DNA sequence: TGTGCCTGCTCTCTCGGACAGGGGAAGCTGTTTTTT. Its protein is CACSLGQGKLFF. The gene calls are TRBV6-2 or TRBV6-3 and TRBJ2-2, with 9 nucleotides matching TRBD1. The ends lost 11 bases at V and 12 bases at J; junction bases unmatched: 10. The germline gives CDR1 MNHEY, CDR2 SVGEGT. The CDR3 has 12 residues.

This chain uses TRBV29-1 with TRBJ2-3, with D unclear. Deletions cut 4 bases from V and 5 bases from J, with 10 bases between. The CDR3 has 12 amino acids. CDR1 and CDR2 (germline): SQVTM, ANQGSEA. The CDR3 DNA reads as TGCAGCGTTGTAGTGGGTCTAGATACGCAGTATTTT. This sequence encodes CSVVVGLDTQYF.

A few counts support this clonotype. V and J are TRBV19 and TRBJ1-5, with D possibly matching TRBD1 (5 bases). The CDR3 contains 15 residues. V lost 3 bases and J lost 4, with 13 bases in between. Germline V gene data show CDR1 as LNHDA and CDR2 as SQIVND (reference sequence). In DNA form, the CDR3 reads TGTGCCAGTAGTATCCAGGGACTGCAAAATCAGCCCCAGCATTTT. It yields the protein CASSIQGLQNQPQHF. The full variable domain, in which reference TRBV19 and TRBJ1-5 provide the parts outside the CDR3, is DGGITQSPKYLFRKEGQNVTLSCEQNLNHDAMYWYRQDPGQGLRLIYYSQIVNDFQKGDIAEGYSVSREKKESFPLTVTSAQKNPTAFYLCASSIQGLQNQPQHFGDGTRLSIL.

The rearrangement uses TRBV6-1 and TRBJ2-6, with a possible D match to TRBD1 (6 bases). The CDR3 runs 17 residues. CDR1 is MNHNS, CDR2 SASEGT, per germline. Trimming shortened V by 2 bases and J by 0 bases, and 11 bases separated the two germline ends. CDR3 region: CASSESQGYSGANVLTF. The DNA of the CDR3 is TGTGCCAGCAGTGAATCGCAGGGGTACTCTGGGGCCAACGTCCTGACTTTC.

The chain couples TRBV24-1 to TRBJ1-2, with TRBD1 as a possible D gene (5 bases). CDR1 is KGHDR, CDR2 SFDVKD, per germline. V was pared by 3 bases and J by 8 bases, with 15 bases between. CDR3 length: 14 amino acids. As DNA, the CDR3 is TGTGCCACCAGTGATCCCCCCAGGGAAGGCGGCTACACCTTC. Protein product: CATSDPPREGGYTF.

This clonotype appeared once. The gene calls are TRBV12-3 or TRBV12-4 and TRBJ2-1, with 9 bases matching TRBD2. CDR3 length equals 15 residues. The trim removed 3 bases at V and 6 bases at J, leaving 6 bases unmatched. The CDR3 DNA is TGTGCCAGCAGTTTCTTGCTAGCGGGGATCAATGAGCAGTTCTTC. Its protein product is CASSFLLAGINEQFF.

This clonotype has more than one count but fewer than ten. The rearrangement links TRBV4-2 to TRBJ1-2, with 11 bases that match TRBD1. Germline V gene data show CDR1 as LGHNA and CDR2 as YNFKEQ. Trimming removed 3 bases from V and 4 bases from J; junction bases left unmatched: 7. There are 16 residues in the CDR3. The CDR3 here is CASSQAGQGATYGYTF. CDR3 sequence (DNA): TGTGCCAGCAGCCAGGCTGGACAGGGGGCAACCTATGGCTACACCTTC.

This clonotype was found a few times. The V gene is TRBV5-1, the J gene TRBJ2-5; D uncertain. The V gene lost 2 bases and the J gene lost 3 bases, with 11 bases spanning the gap. The CDR3 length is 14 residues. Germline lookup yields CDR1 SGHRS and CDR2 YFSETQ. CDR3 bases: TGCGCCAGCAGCTTCTTTACCGATAAAGAGACCCAGTACTTC. Protein product: CASSFFTDKETQYF.

This clonotype was found many times. This chain joins TRBV2 and TRBJ1-5; TRBD1 is a possible D gene (5 bases). CDR3 length: 14 amino acids. V lost 8 bases and J lost 0, with 11 bases in between. Germline lookup yields CDR1 SNHLY and CDR2 FYNNEI. CDR3 sequence: CASRSGLSNQPQHF. DNA for the CDR3: TGTGCCAGCCGTTCGGGGCTTAGCAATCAGCCCCAGCATTTT.

This clonotype was counted only a few times. The chain joins TRBV7-2 to TRBJ1-1; D might be TRBD1 (5 bases). This CDR3 comprises 15 residues. Trimming took off 4 bases at V and 5 bases at J, with 17 bases between the two ends. Germline CDR1 is SGHTA and CDR2 is FQGNSA. CDR3 region: CASSSQPVGGTEAFF. For the CDR3, the DNA is TGTGCCAGCAGCTCCCAACCTGTGGGGGGAACTGAAGCTTTCTTT.

The chain is built from TRBV7-3 and TRBJ2-1; D may match TRBD1 or TRBD2 (5 bases each). Germline V CDR1 and CDR2: SGHTA, FQGTGA. The CDR3 sequence is 15 residues long. Trimming shortened V by 4 bases and J by 4 bases, and 14 bases separated the two germline ends. The CDR3 nucleotides are TGTGCCAGCAGCTCCGCCCCGGGGCCTTACAATGAGCAGTTCTTC. Protein sequence: CASSSAPGPYNEQFF.

This clonotype has more than one count but fewer than ten. The rearrangement uses TRBV5-4 and TRBJ2-5; a possible D gene is TRBD2 (6 bases). Germline assignment: CDR1 SGHNT and CDR2 YYREEE (reference sequence). Trimming stripped 1 base from V and 5 bases from J, with 15 bases between. The CDR3 is made up of 15 amino acids. The CDR3: CASSLKLGRGETQYF. For the CDR3, the DNA is TGTGCCAGCAGCTTGAAACTCGGGCGGGGCGAGACCCAGTACTTC.

This chain links TRBV7-2 with TRBJ2-2; tentatively, D is TRBD1 or TRBD2 (5 bases each). The ends were cut back, 5 bases at V and 7 bases at J, with 20 bases in the middle. Germline CDR1 and CDR2: SGHTA and FQGNSA. This CDR3 comprises 16 residues. The CDR3 DNA follows: TGTGCCAGCAGCCCAAGCCCGGGGCGCTTGCACGGGGAGCTGTTTTTT. Encoded protein: CASSPSPGRLHGELFF.

This clonotype was observed a few times. Here the CDR3 omits its conserved ending phenylalanine or tryptophan, so a read error is the likely source. The chain couples TRBV6-2 or TRBV6-3 to TRBJ2-7; D remains unclear. This CDR3 region has 10 residues. Germline V lookup: CDR1 MNHEY, CDR2 SVGEGT. Trimming shortened V by 8 bases and J by 6 bases, and 8 bases separated the two germline ends. CDR3 protein: CASPNREQYL. The CDR3 nucleotides are TGTGCCAGCCCTAACCGCGAGCAGTACCTC.

This clonotype has just a few counts. V and J are TRBV6-5 and TRBJ2-5, with TRBD2 matching over 14 bases. The J call is doubtful: the DNA matches TRBJ2-1 better. Germline V gene lookup returns CDR1 MNHEY and CDR2 SVGAGI. The CDR3 covers 14 residues. This CDR3 reads CASSQSGLAGAQFF. DNA of the CDR3: TGTGCCAGCAGTCAATCGGGACTAGCGGGGGCGCAGTTCTTC.

This clonotype appeared a few times. The junction departs from germline at one end; a sequencing error may be responsible. The rearrangement links TRBV12-3 or TRBV12-4 to TRBJ2-5; the match to TRBD1 covers 8 bases. The CDR3 consists of 13 residues. The DNA for the CDR3 is TGTGCCAGCAGCTTCAGGGGGCAAGTGACCCAGTACTTC. It specifies CASSFRGQVTQYF.

This clonotype turned up a few times. The chain has TRBV12-3 or TRBV12-4 and TRBJ2-3; D uncertain. The CDR3 runs 11 residues. V lost 9 bases and J lost 3, with 7 bases in between. The CDR3 DNA is TGTGCCAGTGCCCAGACAGATACGCAGTATTTT. This codes for CASAQTDTQYF.